This T cell receptor (beta chain) was identified during a study of CD8 T cells in ankylosing spondylitis. Study-wide results and limits: The authors found the disease-linked clones to be CD8+ and relatively rare in peripheral blood. Ankylosing spondylitis blood appeared to be characterized by a TCR beta motif of several highly homologous variants.

The CDR3 length is 13 residues. V lost 4 bases and J lost 9; bases outside the gene matches: 12. Germline CDR1 is DFQATT and CDR2 is SNEGSKA (reference sequence). In this sample, this clonotype turned up a few times. What it binds is unknown. Construction of TCR beta libraries was performed using quantitative 5'-RACE with molecular barcodes. Each CDR3 protein is one row after TCRdb ran MiXCR on the 5' RACE reads. This sample has about 200,000 distinct CDR3 sequences, with around a quarter found just once. The chain combines TRBV20-1 with TRBJ2-7; 7 bases fit TRBD1. The TCR comes from a male donor with ankylosing spondylitis or in good health (not recorded which). Sequencing was performed on blood, either unsorted or a sorted T cell fraction (not recorded which). The CDR3 region is CSAKGTATRGQYF. In DNA, the CDR3 is TGCAGTGCTAAGGGGACAGCTACTCGGGGGCAGTACTTC.